This T cell receptor (beta chain) was obtained from a study of T cells in Graves' hyperthyroidism and ophthalmopathy. Graves' hyperthyroidism showing no ophthalmopathy progression within 18 months was considered stable. Hyperthyroidism patients were newly diagnosed, had disease duration under 2 months, and were aged 18 to 65 years. Amplification of TCR beta CDR3 regions used RNA as the template. The HTBI primer set served for first-round RT-PCR of the TCR CDR3. In TCRdb, the multiplex PCR reads were re-called with MiXCR into one record per CDR3 protein. Counted here are a few hundred thousand distinct CDR3 sequences, just over 45% occurring once; the ten biggest clones make up approximately 8.4%. Worth noting for this clonotype: Its target is unknown.

Study outcomes and limitations: Blood also held most thyroid clonotypes expanded beyond 0.001. From stable hyperthyroidism, ophthalmopathy was set apart by a 13 V-J model.

Sequenced material: peripheral blood or thyroid tissue (not recorded which). The sequence was obtained from a woman between 18 and 30 years old with Graves' hyperthyroidism.

The CDR3 here is CASSRRDKDTGELFF. CDR3 DNA: TGTGCCAGCAGTCGACGGGACAAAGATACCGGGGAGCTGTTTTTT. This chain links TRBV6-4 with TRBJ2-2; tentatively, D is TRBD1 (6 bases). CDR3 length: 15 amino acids. Trimming took off 5 bases at V and 5 bases at J, with 15 bases between the two ends. Germline V gene sequence: CDR1 MRHNA, CDR2 SNTAGT.